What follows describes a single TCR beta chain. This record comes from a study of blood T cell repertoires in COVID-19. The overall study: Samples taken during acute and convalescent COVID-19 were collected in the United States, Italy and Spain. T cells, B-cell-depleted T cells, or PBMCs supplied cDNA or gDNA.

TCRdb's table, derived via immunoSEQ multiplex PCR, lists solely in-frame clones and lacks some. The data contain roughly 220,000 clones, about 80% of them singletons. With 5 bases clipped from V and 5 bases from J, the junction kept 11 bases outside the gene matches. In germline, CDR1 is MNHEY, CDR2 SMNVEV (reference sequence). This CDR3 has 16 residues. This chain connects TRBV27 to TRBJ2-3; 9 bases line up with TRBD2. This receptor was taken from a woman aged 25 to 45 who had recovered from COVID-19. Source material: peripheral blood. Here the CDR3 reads CASSESWTSVIDTQYF. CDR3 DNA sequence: TGTGCCAGCAGTGAAAGCTGGACTAGCGTAATAGATACGCAGTATTTT.